This T cell receptor beta chain came from a study of metastatic and nonmetastatic thyroid tumors. Across the study: The study looked at repertoires side by side in blood and in tumor or nodule tissue from malignant and benign thyroid patients.

CDR1 and CDR2 from the germline V gene are MNHEY and SMNVEV (reference sequence). The V segment lost 3 bases and the J segment 4 bases; nucleotides outside the gene matches: 5. The CDR3 has 15 amino acids. Per the authors' pipeline: The authors used CDR3 differences across clinicopathological groups to build a distant-metastasis classifier for papillary thyroid cancer. TCRdb reanalyzed the PCR reads via MiXCR. TCRdb's processing, not the authors' own work, is the source of the V and J calls. The sample has fewer than 15,000 clones; 20% to 30% are singletons. Study results and limitations: The reported finding was significantly higher TCR beta diversity in malignant thyroid tumors relative to benign nodules, in blood and tumor.

Many counts were recorded for this clone. Its antigen is not known. All patients were untreated before thyroid surgery. The chain joins TRBV27 to TRBJ1-5; 8 bases are a match to TRBD1. Sequencing used tumor tissue. The receptor was derived from a female donor with papillary thyroid cancer or a benign thyroid nodule (not recorded which). Some clones in this sample may be carry-over from other donors' samples. Written as DNA, the CDR3 is TGTGCCAGCAGTTTTAAGACAGGGGTAAATCAGCCCCAGCATTTT. As protein: CASSFKTGVNQPQHF.